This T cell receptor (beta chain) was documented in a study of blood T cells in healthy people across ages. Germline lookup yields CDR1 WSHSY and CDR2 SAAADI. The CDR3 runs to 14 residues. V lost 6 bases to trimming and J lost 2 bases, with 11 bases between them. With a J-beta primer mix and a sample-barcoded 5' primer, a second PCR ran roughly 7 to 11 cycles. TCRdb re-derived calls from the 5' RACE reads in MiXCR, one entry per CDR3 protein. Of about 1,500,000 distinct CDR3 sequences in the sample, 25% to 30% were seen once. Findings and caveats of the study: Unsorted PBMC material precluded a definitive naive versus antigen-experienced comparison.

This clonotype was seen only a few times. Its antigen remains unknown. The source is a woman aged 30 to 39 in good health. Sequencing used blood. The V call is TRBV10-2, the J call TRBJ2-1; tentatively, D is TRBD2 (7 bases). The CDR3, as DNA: TGCGCCAGCAGATGGGAGGGGGCCTACAATGAGCAGTTCTTC. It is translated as CASRWEGAYNEQFF.